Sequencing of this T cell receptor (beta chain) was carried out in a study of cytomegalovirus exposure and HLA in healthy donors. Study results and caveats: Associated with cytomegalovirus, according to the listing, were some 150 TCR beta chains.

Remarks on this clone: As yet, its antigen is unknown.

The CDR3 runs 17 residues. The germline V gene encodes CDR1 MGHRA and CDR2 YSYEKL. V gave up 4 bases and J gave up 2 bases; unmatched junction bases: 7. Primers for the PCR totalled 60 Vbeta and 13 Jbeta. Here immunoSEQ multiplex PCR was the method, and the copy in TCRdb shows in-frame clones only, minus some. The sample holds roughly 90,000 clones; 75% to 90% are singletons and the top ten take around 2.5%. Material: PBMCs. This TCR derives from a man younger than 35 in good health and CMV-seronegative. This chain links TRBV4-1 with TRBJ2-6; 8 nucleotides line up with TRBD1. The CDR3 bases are TGCGCCAGCAGCCCGCGGACAGGGACTCCTGGGGCCAACGTCCTGACTTTC. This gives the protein CASSPRTGTPGANVLTF.